This record covers a single T cell receptor beta chain. The table came from immunoSEQ multiplex PCR; TCRdb's copy has only in-frame clones and leaves some out. This table has around 370,000 clones, approximately 90% appearing once. This specimen comes from a study of blood T cell repertoires in COVID-19. The wider study: Sample material is recorded as cDNA or gDNA derived from T cells, B-cell-depleted T cells, or PBMCs.

Per the germline V gene, CDR1 is LGHNA and CDR2 is YSLEER. The V gene lost 3 bases and the J gene lost 1 base, with 6 bases spanning the gap. The CDR3 extends over 13 amino acids. Residents of approximately 25 US areas, aged 18 to 89 years, made up the participants. Sequencing was carried out using PBMCs or T cells enriched from blood (not recorded which). The chain carries TRBV4-3 and TRBJ1-1; unclear D gene. The origin of this receptor is a woman under 30 who had recovered from COVID-19. The CDR3 DNA sequence: TGCGCCAGCAGCCACACAGAGAACACTGAAGCTTTCTTT. It encodes CASSHTENTEAFF.